These 14 T cell receptor beta chains came from one sample sequenced in a study of cytomegalovirus exposure and HLA in healthy donors. The PCR ran on 60 Vbeta and 13 Jbeta primers. Measured with immunoSEQ multiplex PCR; TCRdb has only the in-frame clones, and not every one. The sample holds about 160,000 clones, more than 75% seen once. The sample consisted of PBMCs. These receptors were collected from a girl between 5 and 17 years old in good health and CMV-seropositive.

This chain uses TRBV4-2 with TRBJ2-6; perhaps TRBD1 as D (6 bases). The V end was cut by 0 bases, the J end by 2 bases, with 11 bases between. The CDR3 is 17 amino acids. CDR1 LGHNA and CDR2 YNFKEQ come from the germline V gene. The CDR3 reads CASSQEEKGAGANVLTF. The CDR3 nucleotides read TGTGCCAGCAGCCAAGAGGAAAAGGGGGCTGGGGCCAACGTCCTGACTTTC.

CDR3 bases: TGTGCCAGCAGTGAGGGGGACAGGGGGGGAAAACTGTTTTTT. Residues: CASSEGDRGGKLFF. V and J are TRBV2 and TRBJ1-4, with TRBD1 identical over 11 bases. Germline V gene data show CDR1 as SNHLY and CDR2 as FYNNEI. The CDR3 extends over 14 amino acids. After removal of 3 bases from V and 10 bases from J, the junction contained 4 bases not matched to a gene.

The chain has TRBV4-3 and TRBJ2-1; 7 bases fit TRBD2. The CDR3 runs to 16 residues. V was clipped by 4 bases and J by 4 bases; unmatched bases: 10. The germline V gene has CDR1 LGHNA and CDR2 YSLEER. This chain's CDR3 is CASSRQVGGGYNEQFF. In nucleotides, the CDR3 is TGCGCCAGCAGCCGCCAAGTGGGCGGGGGATACAATGAGCAGTTCTTC.

This clone was seen just once. This chain uses TRBV11-2 with TRBJ2-3; D remains ambiguous. V lost 5 bases and J 0 bases, leaving 18 bases between the germline ends. This CDR3 is 17 amino acids long. Germline V gene sequence: CDR1 SGHAT, CDR2 FQNNGV. CDR3 nucleotides: TGTGCCAGCAGCGAGCATCGAGACTTAACTAGCACAGATACGCAGTATTTT. Protein sequence: CASSEHRDLTSTDTQYF.

The chain uses TRBV27 and TRBJ1-1, with TRBD1 matching over 7 bases. Germline trimming cut 5 bases from V and 0 bases from J; bases unmatched to any gene: 15. The CDR3 is made up of 18 amino acids. Germline V gives CDR1 MNHEY, CDR2 SMNVEV (reference sequence). The CDR3 loop is CASSPSDFQGGLNTEAFF. In DNA, the CDR3 is TGTGCCAGCAGTCCCTCGGACTTCCAAGGGGGCTTGAACACTGAAGCTTTCTTT.

This clone was detected once. Germline and junction disagree at one end, which may indicate a read error. This chain links TRBV5-1 with TRBJ2-3, with TRBD1 matching 10 bases. The germline V gene encodes CDR1 SGHRS and CDR2 YFSETQ. There are 15 residues in the CDR3. The CDR3 nucleotides are TGCGTCAGCAGCTCGGGACAGGGGCCCACAGATACGCAGTATTTT. Amino acids: CVSSSGQGPTDTQYF. Supplemented by reference TRBV5-1 and TRBJ2-3, the full variable domain reads KAGVTQTPRYLIKTRGQQVTLSCSPISGHRSVSWYQQTPGQGLQFLFEYFSETQRNKGNFPGRFSGRQFSNSRSEMNVSTLELGDSALYLCVSSSGQGPTDTQYFGPGTRLTVL.

CDR3 amino acids: CASSEVSGDTEAFF. The CDR3 region has the DNA TGTGCCAGCAGTGAAGTTTCAGGGGACACTGAAGCTTTCTTT. This rearrangement joins TRBV2 to TRBJ1-1, with a weak D call TRBD1 (6 bases). The V gene's germline CDR1 is SNHLY and CDR2 FYNNEI. Trimming left V 1 base short and J 3 bases short, with 9 bases between. The CDR3 is made up of 14 amino acids.

The gene calls are TRBV7-6 and TRBJ1-1; the match to TRBD1 covers 8 bases. The V segment lost 3 bases and the J segment 4 bases; nucleotides outside the gene matches: 10. Per germline, CDR1 SGHVS and CDR2 FNYEAQ. The CDR3 has 16 residues. The CDR3 nucleotides are TGTGCCAGCAGCTTTGGCACAGGGGGTGTTGGCACTGAAGCTTTCTTT. Translation: CASSFGTGGVGTEAFF.

The rearrangement joins TRBV28 to TRBJ2-2, with D unclear. CDR1 and CDR2 from the germline V gene are MDHEN and SYDVKM. With 7 bases removed from V and 5 bases from J, the gap between germline ends came to 5 bases. This CDR3 has 11 amino acids. CDR3 sequence (DNA): TGTGCCAGCACCTATACCGGGGAGCTGTTTTTT. Its protein is CASTYTGELFF.

The genes are TRBV18 and TRBJ2-5; D is perhaps TRBD2 (6 bases). Trimming took 4 bases from V and 4 from J, leaving 16 bases between them. This CDR3 region has 15 residues. Germline V gene data show CDR1 as KGHSH and CDR2 as LQKENI. CDR3 nucleotide sequence: TGTGCCAGCTCACTAAGACTAGGAGTCTTAGAGACCCAGTACTTC. This codes for CASSLRLGVLETQYF.

The rearrangement uses TRBV19 and TRBJ1-2; D might be TRBD1 (6 bases). The CDR3 covers 11 residues. In germline, CDR1 is LNHDA, CDR2 SQIVND (reference sequence). Between the trimmed V and J ends, which lost 4 bases and 8 bases, there was a span of 8 bases. The DNA for the CDR3 is TGTGCCAGTAGTAGCAGGGGAGGCTACACCTTC. Protein product: CASSSRGGYTF.

J is TRBJ1-1 and V is TRBV28; D remains unclear. Germline V CDR1 and CDR2: MDHEN, SYDVKM. V was clipped by 2 bases and J by 3 bases, with 7 bases between them. The CDR3 has 13 amino acids. This CDR3 is CASSLMGDTEAFF. Here the CDR3 DNA reads TGTGCCAGCAGTTTAATGGGAGACACTGAAGCTTTCTTT.

The rearrangement uses TRBV29-1 and TRBJ2-7, with D unresolved. CDR1 is SQVTM, CDR2 ANQGSEA, per germline. Deletions cut 5 bases from V and 6 bases from J, with 11 bases between. The CDR3 contains 11 residues. The CDR3 is CSVKYGLEQYF. The CDR3 nucleotides read TGCAGCGTTAAGTACGGTCTCGAGCAGTACTTC.

This clone was seen just once. The rearrangement links TRBV5-4 to TRBJ2-2, with 8 nucleotides matching TRBD1. Trimming took 6 bases from V and 6 from J; bases not matched to a gene: 7. The CDR3 sequence is 14 residues long. The germline gives CDR1 SGHNT, CDR2 YYREEE (reference sequence). This CDR3 is CASTFDRGPGELFF. CDR3 nucleotide sequence: TGTGCCAGCACTTTCGACAGGGGCCCCGGGGAGCTGTTTTTT.